The 14 T cell receptor beta chains listed next were all sequenced from one sample in a study of T cell responses to AZD1222 COVID-19 vaccine. Sequenced by immunoSEQ multiplex PCR; TCRdb stores in-frame clones only, minus some. The sample lists 100,000 to 140,000 clones; around 93% were seen once. This specimen consisted of peripheral blood, obtained 28 days after the second AZD1222 dose. These receptor sequences come from an adult who received the AZD1222 COVID-19 vaccine.

In DNA, the CDR3 is TGTGCCAGTAGTAAAGGGGAGGGGCAGGGGTTCAATCAGCCCCAGCATTTT. Its protein product is CASSKGEGQGFNQPQHF. V gene TRBV19 combines with J gene TRBJ1-5; D may be TRBD1 (6 bases). Trimming left V 4 bases short and J 3 bases short, with 19 bases between. The CDR3 consists of 17 residues. Germline CDR1 LNHDA, CDR2 SQIVND (reference sequence).

The chain couples TRBV19 to TRBJ1-2; no firm D call. The CDR3 loop spans 13 amino acids. In germline, CDR1 is LNHDA, CDR2 SQIVND (reference sequence). Trimming removed 5 bases at V and 5 bases at J, with 12 bases between. This CDR3 reads CASSVAADYGYTF. CDR3 in DNA: TGTGCCAGTAGTGTGGCGGCAGATTATGGCTACACCTTC.

The table lists this clone with a count of one. The chain joins TRBV10-3 to TRBJ2-2; 9 bases map to TRBD1. The CDR3 extends over 18 amino acids. CDR1 and CDR2 from the germline V gene are ENHRY and SYGVKD. Trimming cost V 3 bases and J 0 bases; bases outside gene matches: 8. CDR3 amino acids: CAISELDRGTTNTGELFF. Written as DNA, the CDR3 is TGTGCCATCAGTGAACTTGACAGGGGGACCACGAACACCGGGGAGCTGTTTTTT.

The chain employs TRBV19 and TRBJ2-3; D gene ambiguous. V lost 5 bases, J lost 4 bases, and 13 bases lay in between. The CDR3 runs to 14 residues. Germline loops: CDR1 LNHDA, CDR2 SQIVND (reference sequence). Written as DNA, the CDR3 is TGTGCCAGTAGTCCTACTCAGACTGCAGATACGCAGTATTTT. Amino acids: CASSPTQTADTQYF. The variable domain in full, with the rest retrieved from reference TRBV19 and TRBJ2-3, is DGGITQSPKYLFRKEGQNVTLSCEQNLNHDAMYWYRQDPGQGLRLIYYSQIVNDFQKGDIAEGYSVSREKKESFPLTVTSAQKNPTAFYLCASSPTQTADTQYFGPGTRLTVL.

This clone came up once. The CDR3 region has the DNA TGTGCCAGCAGCCTAAGACAGGGACCGCAAACTGGGGCCAACGTCCTGACTTTC. It specifies CASSLRQGPQTGANVLTF. The V and J genes are TRBV5-6 and TRBJ2-6, with TRBD1 matching over 7 bases. This CDR3 is built from 18 residues. Trimming removed 4 bases from V and 2 bases from J; junction bases left unmatched: 12. Germline assignment: CDR1 SGHDT and CDR2 YYEEEE. The entire variable domain, with the rest obtained from reference TRBV5-6 and TRBJ2-6, is as follows: DAGVTQSPTHLIKTRGQQVTLRCSPKSGHDTVSWYQQALGQGPQFIFQYYEEEERQRGNFPDRFSGHQFPNYSSELNVNALLLGDSALYLCASSLRQGPQTGANVLTFGAGSRLTVL.

The J gene is TRBJ1-1, the V gene TRBV9; a weak D match, TRBD1 (5 bases). V lost 2 bases to trimming and J lost 4 bases, with 15 bases between them. This CDR3 region has 15 residues. Germline CDR1 is SGDLS and CDR2 is YYNGEE. The CDR3: CASSVGVVGATEAFF. The CDR3 bases are TGTGCCAGCAGCGTGGGGGTGGTCGGGGCCACTGAAGCTTTCTTT.

This clone was detected only once. This chain joins TRBV7-7 and TRBJ2-5; TRBD2 matches 13 bases. CDR3 length equals 16 residues. Losses at the gene ends were 5 bases for V and 4 bases for J; bases not matched to a gene: 7. Per the germline V gene, CDR1 is SSHAT and CDR2 is FNYEAQ (reference sequence). For the CDR3, the DNA is TGTGCCAGCAGCAGAACTAGCGGGAGGGCCAGAGAGACCCAGTACTTC. Protein sequence: CASSRTSGRARETQYF.

This clone was recorded a few times. The rearrangement links TRBV19 to TRBJ1-1, with D perhaps TRBD1 (5 bases). Germline CDR1 and CDR2: LNHDA and SQIVND (reference sequence). The CDR3 runs 14 residues. With 6 bases removed from V and 1 base from J, the gap between germline ends came to 12 bases. The CDR3 region is CASRTTGGNTEAFF. The DNA for the CDR3 is TGTGCCAGTAGGACGACTGGGGGGAACACTGAAGCTTTCTTT.

V is TRBV3-1 (or the pseudogene TRBV3-2) and J is TRBJ2-1; 13 nucleotides align to TRBD2. CDR1 is LGHDT and CDR2 is YNNKEL in the germline V gene (reference sequence). This CDR3 has 15 residues. V dropped 3 bases and J dropped 10; count of bases not matched to a gene: 6. Here the CDR3 reads CASSQGTSGVPEQFF. CDR3 nucleotide sequence: TGTGCCAGCAGCCAGGGGACTAGCGGGGTACCGGAGCAGTTCTTC.

The rearrangement joins TRBV4-1 to TRBJ2-1; D remains ambiguous. Germline loops: CDR1 MGHRA, CDR2 YSYEKL. The CDR3 covers 17 residues. V lost 0 bases, J lost 1 base, and 13 bases lay in between. The CDR3 region has the DNA TGCGCCAGCAGCCAAGATAATGGTTTCAAGTCCTACAATGAGCAGTTCTTC. Protein: CASSQDNGFKSYNEQFF.

The J gene is TRBJ2-5, the V gene TRBV18; TRBD2 is a possible D gene (7 bases). Germline-derived CDR1 and CDR2 are KGHSH and LQKENI. CDR3 length: 16 residues. Trimming took 2 bases from V and 4 from J, leaving 17 bases between them. Written as DNA, the CDR3 is TGTGCCAGCTCACCAACGTATGAGGGGGGGAGAGAGACCCAGTACTTC. Translation gives CASSPTYEGGRETQYF.

This clone was observed once. The chain is built from TRBV24-1 and TRBJ1-1, with a possible D match to TRBD1 (6 bases). The CDR3 has 15 amino acids. The V gene lost 8 bases and the J gene lost 4 bases, with 19 bases spanning the gap. CDR1 is KGHDR and CDR2 is SFDVKD in the germline V gene. CDR3 in amino acids: CATTENREGGTEAFF. As DNA, the CDR3 is TGTGCCACCACCGAAAACAGGGAGGGGGGCACTGAAGCTTTCTTT.

This sequence joins TRBV1 and TRBJ2-1; the table names TRBD2, a call not compared with the DNA. TRBV1 is noted as a pseudogene. The CDR3 spans 17 residues. The CDR3 loop reads CTSSQEPGLAGRNEQFF. CDR3 nucleotides: TGCACCAGCAGCCAAGAGCCGGGACTAGCGGGGCGCAATGAGCAGTTCTTC.

The CDR3 is CASTETGTAYEQYF. For the CDR3, the DNA is TGTGCCAGCACCGAAACCGGGACAGCCTACGAGCAGTACTTC. This chain uses TRBV2 with TRBJ2-7, with 7 bases matching TRBD1. In germline, CDR1 is SNHLY, CDR2 FYNNEI. V was pared by 7 bases and J by 2 bases, with 8 bases of the junction left unmatched. CDR3 length: 14 residues.